This is a list of T cell receptor beta chains from one sample in a study of cytomegalovirus exposure and HLA in healthy donors. Clones were read by immunoSEQ multiplex PCR, and TCRdb kept only the in-frame ones, dropping some. The sample has under 200,000 clones; roughly 91% are singletons. Sequenced sample: PBMCs. The origin of the receptors is a man between 18 and 35 years old in good health and CMV-seropositive. CDR3s include the opening cysteine and the closing phenylalanine or tryptophan. A D gene is named only where the DNA matches it firmly. Not every row has a clone size; where given, it reads once, few, many or a size class.

TRBD2	TRBV2	.	TRBJ2-3	TGTGCCAGCAGTGAATATGGCGGGAGAATGGATACGCAGTATTTT	CASSEYGGRMDTQYF
TRBD1	TRBV19	.	TRBJ2-7	TGTGCCAGTAGACGGACAGGGGGCGCGTACGAGCAGTACTTC	CASRRTGGAYEQYF
.	TRBV11-2	.	TRBJ2-5	TGTGCCAGCAGCTTAAAGACAGGGAGGAACCAAGAGACCCAGTACTTC	CASSLKTGRNQETQYF
.	TRBV5-1	.	TRBJ2-5	TGCGCCAGCAGCTTTGGCGGGGTTCAAGAGACCCAGTACTTC	CASSFGGVQETQYF
TRBD1	TRBV27	.	TRBJ1-2	TGTGCCAGCAGTTCGGGACAGGGCATAGGGCTTAACTATGGCTACACCTTC	CASSSGQGIGLNYGYTF
TRBD2	TRBV7-9	.	TRBJ2-2	TGTGCCAGCAGCTACAAGCGGGAGGGGCTCGGGGAGCTGTTTTTT	CASSYKREGLGELFF
TRBD2	TRBV4-1	.	TRBJ2-7	TGCGCCAGCAGCCAATGGACTAGCGGGAGGTTAAAAGAGCAGTACTTC	CASSQWTSGRLKEQYF
.	TRBV15	.	TRBJ2-3	TGTGCCACCAGCAGCACGCCGGGGAGACTACCTAGCACAGATACGCAGTATTTT	CATSSTPGRLPSTDTQYF
.	TRBV5-1	.	TRBJ2-5	TGCGCCAGCAGCTCCTTTCAAGAGACCCAGTACTTC	CASSSFQETQYF
.	TRBV6-4	.	TRBJ2-1	TGTGCCAGCAGTGAAAACTCCAACAATGAGCAGTTCTTC	CASSENSNNEQFF
.	TRBV7-6	few	TRBJ2-1	TGTGCCAGCAGCTTACGAGGAACTACTACGGTCCCCTACAATGAGCAGTTCTTC	CASSLRGTTTVPYNEQFF
.	TRBV21-1	.	TRBJ2-7	TGTGCCAGCAGCAAAAAGTTAAAAAGACTAGCGGACGGAAAATACGAGCAGTACTTC	CASSKKLKRLADGKYEQYF
.	TRBV2	.	TRBJ2-2	TGTGCCAGCAGGGGACAAGCCACCGGGGAGCTGTTTTTT	CASRGQATGELFF
TRBD2	TRBV7-9	.	TRBJ2-1	TGTGCCAGCAGCTTTAGCGGGAGAGCCTACAATGAGCAGTTCTTC	CASSFSGRAYNEQFF
TRBD1	TRBV25-1	few	TRBJ2-7	TGTGCCACCCGGGGACAGGGCTTGGAGCAGTACTTC	CATRGQGLEQYF
TRBD1	TRBV6-1	.	TRBJ2-1	TGTGCCAGCAGTGAATACAGGGGGCCGGCTGAGCAGTTCTTC	CASSEYRGPAEQFF
TRBD1	TRBV28	.	TRBJ1-1	TGTGCCAGCCGACCAGGGGACAGGGGTAGGGCTTTCTTT	CASRPGDRGRAFF
TRBD1	TRBV6-5	few	TRBJ1-2	TGTGCCAGCAGTCCGGGGACAGACTATGGCTACACCTTC	CASSPGTDYGYTF
TRBD1	TRBV19	.	TRBJ1-5	TGTGCCAGTATGGGGGGGACAGGGGGTTATAGCAATCAGCCCCAGCATTTT	CASMGGTGGYSNQPQHF
TRBD1	TRBV2	.	TRBJ2-1	TGTGCCAGCAGTCCCGGGACAGGGAGCTCCTACAATGAGCAGTTCTTC	CASSPGTGSSYNEQFF
.	TRBV6-5	once	TRBJ2-7	TGTGCCAGCAGTTACTTATCACAGGCCAGCGAGCAGTACTTC	CASSYLSQASEQYF
TRBD1	TRBV6-5	.	TRBJ1-2	TGTGCCAGCAGGACAGGGGGCGACTATGGCTACACCTTC	CASRTGGDYGYTF
TRBD1	TRBV6-5	.	TRBJ1-2	TGTGCCAGCAGTCGAGGGGGCAATGGTGCCTATGGCTACACCTTC	CASSRGGNGAYGYTF
TRBD2	TRBV5-1	once	TRBJ2-7	TGCGCCAGCAGCCCGGGACTAGCGGGAACCAGCGAGCAGTACTTC	CASSPGLAGTSEQYF
.	TRBV4-1	.	TRBJ1-2	TGCGCCAGCAGCCAAGAGGCAGGGGAGTGGTATGGCTACACCTTC	CASSQEAGEWYGYTF
.	TRBV7-8	.	TRBJ2-7	TGTGCCAGCAGCCCCCGGGACTTCCACGAGCAGTACTTC	CASSPRDFHEQYF
TRBD2	TRBV11-3	.	TRBJ2-1	TGTGCCAGCAGCGCTGGGACTAGCAGCTATGAGCAGTTCTTC	CASSAGTSSYEQFF
TRBD2	TRBV4-1	.	TRBJ2-4	TGCGCCAGCAGCCAATTCAAGCGGGAGGGCCGTGGATACATTCAGTACTTC	CASSQFKREGRGYIQYF
TRBD2	TRBV28	.	TRBJ2-3	TGTGCCAGCAGCCCCTTCGGGGGTAGCGGGAGACGGACAGATACGCAGTATTTT	CASSPFGGSGRRTDTQYF
TRBD1	TRBV28	.	TRBJ1-3	TGTGCCAGCAGTTTCCTGGACAGGGAGGACACCATATATTTT	CASSFLDREDTIYF
.	TRBV5-8	.	TRBJ2-2	TGTGCCAGCAGCTTGCTGGGGACTCCGTTTCGCGGGGAGCTGTTTTTT	CASSLLGTPFRGELFF
TRBD1	TRBV6-5	.	TRBJ1-4	TGTGCCAGCAGCACCGGGACAGGGCGAGGTAAACTGTTTTTT	CASSTGTGRGKLFF
TRBD1	TRBV6-5	.	TRBJ2-7	TGTGCCAGCAGCCCCGGAGACAGGGGGCGTGAGCAGTACTTC	CASSPGDRGREQYF
.	TRBV29-1	.	TRBJ2-7	TGCAGCGTTGAAGAGGAGGGGACTTCCTACGAGCAGTACTTC	CSVEEEGTSYEQYF
TRBD2	TRBV5-6	once	TRBJ2-1	TGTGCCAGCACCATACTCGGACAGACTAGCGGGAAGTCCAACAATGAGCAGTTCTTC	CASTILGQTSGKSNNEQFF
TRBD1	TRBV28	.	TRBJ1-3	TGTGCCAGCAGTTTAAGGGACAGCTTATCTAAACCTCTCTCTGGAAACACCATATATTTT	CASSLRDSLSKPLSGNTIYF
.	TRBV5-4	.	TRBJ1-1	TGTGCGGCCGGGGGACGTTCCAACACTGAAGCTTTCTTT	CAAGGRSNTEAFF
.	TRBV9	.	TRBJ2-2	TGTGCCAGCAGCGTAGGTCGTCCAGACACCGGGGAGCTGTTTTTT	CASSVGRPDTGELFF
TRBD2	TRBV27	.	TRBJ2-7	TGTGCCAGCAGACCGGGGACTAGCAGTAAGCAGTACTTC	CASRPGTSSKQYF
.	TRBV14	.	TRBJ2-5	TGTGCCAGCAGCCAAAATGGTAGACAAGAGACCCAGTACTTC	CASSQNGRQETQYF
.	TRBV19	.	TRBJ1-1	TGTGCCAGTAGTGTTCGGGGAAGGACTGAAGCTTTCTTT	CASSVRGRTEAFF
TRBD2	TRBV29-1	.	TRBJ2-7	TGCAGCGTTCGGGGCGGGAGCTCCTACGAGCAGTACTTC	CSVRGGSSYEQYF
.	TRBV7-8	.	TRBJ1-5	TGTGCCAGCAGCCCACCCGGGGGGGGCCGTAGCAATCAGCCCCAGCATTTT	CASSPPGGGRSNQPQHF
TRBD2	TRBV28	.	TRBJ2-3	TGTGCCAGCAGTTTCTCGGGACTAGTGGGAGATACGCAGTATTTT	CASSFSGLVGDTQYF
TRBD1	TRBV18	.	TRBJ2-1	TGTGCCAGCTCCTCCGGGACAGGGTGGAATGAGCAGTTCTTC	CASSSGTGWNEQFF
.	TRBV30	.	TRBJ1-1	TGTGCCTGGACTCTTGACAAGAACACTGAAGCTTTCTTT	CAWTLDKNTEAFF
TRBD1	TRBV15	.	TRBJ2-2	TGTGCCACCAGCGGGGACAGGGGGCAAGACACCGGGGAGCTGTTTTTT	CATSGDRGQDTGELFF
TRBD2	TRBV10-1	few	TRBJ2-7	TGCGCCAGCTATGCTAGCGGGATCTACGAGCAGTACTTC	CASYASGIYEQYF